Below are 15 T cell receptor beta chains sequenced from a single sample in a study of blood T cell repertoires in COVID-19. Assay: immunoSEQ multiplex PCR; the TCRdb copy retains only in-frame clones and omits some. Of about 150,000 clones listed, around 85% are singletons. Sequencing was performed on peripheral blood. These receptors originate from a woman in her 70s with acute or convalescent COVID-19.

This chain's CDR3 is CASSSTGTASYEQYF. CDR3 in DNA: TGTGCCAGCAGCTCCACCGGGACAGCCTCCTACGAGCAGTACTTC. J is TRBJ2-7 and V is TRBV7-9, with 7 positions matching TRBD1. J gave up 0 bases and V 4 bases, and 6 bases lay outside the gene matches. The germline V gene has CDR1 SEHNR and CDR2 FQNEAQ (reference sequence). The CDR3 length is 15 residues.

The chain combines TRBV4-3 with TRBJ1-4, with D perhaps matching TRBD1 (5 bases). CDR1 and CDR2 from the germline V gene are LGHNA and YSLEER. The V gene lost 4 bases and the J gene lost 7 bases, with 16 bases spanning the gap. The CDR3 is made up of 15 amino acids. The CDR3 sequence: CASSRLQGTGEKLFF. CDR3 nucleotide sequence: TGCGCCAGCAGCCGTCTCCAGGGTACTGGTGAAAAACTGTTTTTT.

This clone came up a few times. V gene TRBV6-2 or TRBV6-3 combines with J gene TRBJ1-5; tentatively, D is TRBD1 (5 bases). Between the trimmed V and J ends, which lost 1 base and 0 bases, there was a span of 10 bases. The germline V gene encodes CDR1 MNHEY and CDR2 SVGEGT. This CDR3 contains 16 residues. The CDR3: CASSYLGRGSNQPQHF. CDR3 in DNA: TGTGCCAGCAGTTACTTAGGGAGGGGTAGCAATCAGCCCCAGCATTTT.

This chain links TRBV12-3 or TRBV12-4 with TRBJ1-5; unclear D gene. V gave up 7 bases and J gave up 6 bases, with 10 bases separating them. This CDR3 is 12 amino acids long. CDR3: CASKTGSQPQHF. CDR3 coding DNA: TGTGCCAGCAAGACGGGTAGTCAGCCCCAGCATTTT.

The gene calls are TRBV7-9 and TRBJ2-7, with D unclear. CDR3 size: 12 residues. Trimming left V 5 bases short and J 3 bases short, with 8 bases between. Looked up from germline, CDR1 is SEHNR and CDR2 is FQNEAQ (reference sequence). CDR3 residues: CASSPTHYEQYF. Written as DNA, the CDR3 is TGTGCCAGCAGCCCGACACACTACGAGCAGTACTTC.

V and J are TRBV7-8 and TRBJ1-6, with D perhaps TRBD1 (5 bases). Deletions cut 0 bases from V and 7 bases from J, with 13 bases between. This CDR3 contains 16 residues. CDR1 and CDR2 from the germline V gene are SGHVS and FQNEAQ. The CDR3 reads CASSLAGGPTNSPLHF. CDR3 coding DNA: TGTGCCAGCAGCTTAGCCGGGGGACCGACGAATTCACCCCTCCACTTT.

The chain couples TRBV19 to TRBJ1-2; the D is unclear. Looked up from germline, CDR1 is LNHDA and CDR2 is SQIVND (reference sequence). V was trimmed by 7 bases and J by 2 bases, leaving 11 bases between them. The CDR3 has 13 residues. The CDR3 loop reads CASTRGQNYGYTF. The CDR3 DNA is TGTGCCAGTACCCGCGGGCAGAACTATGGCTACACCTTC.

The V and J genes are TRBV5-6 and TRBJ2-5; tentative D call: TRBD1 (6 bases). The CDR3 has 15 residues. Trimming shortened V by 2 bases and J by 5 bases, and 16 bases separated the two germline ends. Germline CDR1 and CDR2: SGHDT and YYEEEE. CDR3 protein: CASSFTDRLGETQYF. CDR3 DNA sequence: TGTGCCAGCAGCTTTACTGACAGGCTGGGGGAGACCCAGTACTTC. The complete variable domain, with remaining parts taken from reference TRBV5-6 and TRBJ2-5, reads DAGVTQSPTHLIKTRGQQVTLRCSPKSGHDTVSWYQQALGQGPQFIFQYYEEEERQRGNFPDRFSGHQFPNYSSELNVNALLLGDSALYLCASSFTDRLGETQYFGPGTRLLVL.

This rearrangement joins TRBV19 to TRBJ2-2; TRBD2 matches 10 bases. Germline V lookup: CDR1 LNHDA, CDR2 SQIVND (reference sequence). Germline trimming cut 5 bases from V and 1 base from J; bases unmatched to any gene: 1. The CDR3 loop spans 15 amino acids. In nucleotides, the CDR3 is TGTGCCAGTAGTCGGACTAGCGGGAACACCGGGGAGCTGTTTTTT. Residues: CASSRTSGNTGELFF.

This clone was counted once. This chain connects TRBV10-1 to TRBJ2-7, with 7 bases fitting TRBD1. V gave up 2 bases and J gave up 0 bases; unmatched junction bases: 7. The CDR3 length is 16 residues. Germline V CDR1 and CDR2: WNHNN, SYGVQD (reference sequence). CDR3 protein: CASSEDPRGSSYEQYF. The CDR3 coding sequence is TGCGCCAGCAGTGAGGACCCCAGGGGGAGCTCCTACGAGCAGTACTTC.

The chain carries TRBV7-9 and TRBJ2-7, with 7 bases matching TRBD2. CDR1 SEHNR and CDR2 FQNEAQ come from the germline V gene (reference sequence). The CDR3 is made up of 13 amino acids. V lost 2 bases to trimming and J lost 3 bases; unmatched junction nucleotides: 1. The CDR3 nucleotides are TGTGCCAGCAGCTTATCGGGGGGCTACGAGCAGTACTTC. It codes for CASSLSGGYEQYF.

The V gene is TRBV7-8, the J gene TRBJ1-1, with TRBD1 matching over 10 bases. Germline V gene lookup returns CDR1 SGHVS and CDR2 FQNEAQ. CDR3 length: 15 amino acids. The trim removed 3 bases at V and 5 bases at J, leaving 6 bases unmatched. The CDR3 sequence is CASSFDRGLGTEAFF. The CDR3 region has the DNA TGTGCCAGCAGCTTCGACAGGGGGCTCGGGACTGAAGCTTTCTTT.

V gene TRBV27 combines with J gene TRBJ1-1, with TRBD1 matching over 7 bases. Trimming took 5 bases from V and 7 from J; bases not matched to a gene: 4. Germline loops: CDR1 MNHEY, CDR2 SMNVEV (reference sequence). The length of the CDR3 is 12 residues. CDR3 sequence (DNA): TGTGCCAGCAGTCCGACAGGGCTTGAAGCTTTCTTT. It encodes CASSPTGLEAFF.

This clone was seen only once. The chain has TRBV6-1 and TRBJ2-1; 7 nucleotides match TRBD1. With 2 bases clipped from V and 2 bases from J, the junction kept 6 bases outside the gene matches. The CDR3 spans 16 residues. The germline V gene encodes CDR1 MNHNS and CDR2 SASEGT. CDR3 coding DNA: TGTGCCAGCAGTGAACAAGACAGGGTTGCCTACAATGAGCAGTTCTTC. It specifies CASSEQDRVAYNEQFF.

J is TRBJ1-6 and V is TRBV9, with a tentative D call TRBD1 (5 bases). The CDR3 covers 15 residues. Trimming left V 0 bases short and J 5 bases short, with 9 bases between. In germline, CDR1 is SGDLS, CDR2 YYNGEE. CDR3 nucleotides: TGTGCCAGCAGCGTAGGACAGACCAATAATTCACCCCTCCACTTT. Its translation is CASSVGQTNNSPLHF.